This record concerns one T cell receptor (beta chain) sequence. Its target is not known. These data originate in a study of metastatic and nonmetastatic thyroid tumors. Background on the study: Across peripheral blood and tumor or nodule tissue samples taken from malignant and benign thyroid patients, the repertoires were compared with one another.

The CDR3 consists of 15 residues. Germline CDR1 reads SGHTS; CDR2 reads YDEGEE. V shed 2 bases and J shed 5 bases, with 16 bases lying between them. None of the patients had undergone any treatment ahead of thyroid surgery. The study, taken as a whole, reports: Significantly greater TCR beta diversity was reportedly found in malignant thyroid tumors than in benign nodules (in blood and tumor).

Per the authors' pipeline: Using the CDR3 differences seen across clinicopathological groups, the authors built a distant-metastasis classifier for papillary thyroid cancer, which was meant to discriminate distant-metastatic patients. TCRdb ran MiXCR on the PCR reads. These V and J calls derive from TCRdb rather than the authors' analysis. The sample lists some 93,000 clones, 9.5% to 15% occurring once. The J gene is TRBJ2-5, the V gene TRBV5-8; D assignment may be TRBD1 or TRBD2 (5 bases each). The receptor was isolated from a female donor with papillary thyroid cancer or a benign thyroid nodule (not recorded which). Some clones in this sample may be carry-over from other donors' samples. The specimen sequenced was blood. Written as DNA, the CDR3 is TGTGCCAGCAGCTTATATGAGGGGTGGTTGGAGACCCAGTACTTC. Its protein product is CASSLYEGWLETQYF.